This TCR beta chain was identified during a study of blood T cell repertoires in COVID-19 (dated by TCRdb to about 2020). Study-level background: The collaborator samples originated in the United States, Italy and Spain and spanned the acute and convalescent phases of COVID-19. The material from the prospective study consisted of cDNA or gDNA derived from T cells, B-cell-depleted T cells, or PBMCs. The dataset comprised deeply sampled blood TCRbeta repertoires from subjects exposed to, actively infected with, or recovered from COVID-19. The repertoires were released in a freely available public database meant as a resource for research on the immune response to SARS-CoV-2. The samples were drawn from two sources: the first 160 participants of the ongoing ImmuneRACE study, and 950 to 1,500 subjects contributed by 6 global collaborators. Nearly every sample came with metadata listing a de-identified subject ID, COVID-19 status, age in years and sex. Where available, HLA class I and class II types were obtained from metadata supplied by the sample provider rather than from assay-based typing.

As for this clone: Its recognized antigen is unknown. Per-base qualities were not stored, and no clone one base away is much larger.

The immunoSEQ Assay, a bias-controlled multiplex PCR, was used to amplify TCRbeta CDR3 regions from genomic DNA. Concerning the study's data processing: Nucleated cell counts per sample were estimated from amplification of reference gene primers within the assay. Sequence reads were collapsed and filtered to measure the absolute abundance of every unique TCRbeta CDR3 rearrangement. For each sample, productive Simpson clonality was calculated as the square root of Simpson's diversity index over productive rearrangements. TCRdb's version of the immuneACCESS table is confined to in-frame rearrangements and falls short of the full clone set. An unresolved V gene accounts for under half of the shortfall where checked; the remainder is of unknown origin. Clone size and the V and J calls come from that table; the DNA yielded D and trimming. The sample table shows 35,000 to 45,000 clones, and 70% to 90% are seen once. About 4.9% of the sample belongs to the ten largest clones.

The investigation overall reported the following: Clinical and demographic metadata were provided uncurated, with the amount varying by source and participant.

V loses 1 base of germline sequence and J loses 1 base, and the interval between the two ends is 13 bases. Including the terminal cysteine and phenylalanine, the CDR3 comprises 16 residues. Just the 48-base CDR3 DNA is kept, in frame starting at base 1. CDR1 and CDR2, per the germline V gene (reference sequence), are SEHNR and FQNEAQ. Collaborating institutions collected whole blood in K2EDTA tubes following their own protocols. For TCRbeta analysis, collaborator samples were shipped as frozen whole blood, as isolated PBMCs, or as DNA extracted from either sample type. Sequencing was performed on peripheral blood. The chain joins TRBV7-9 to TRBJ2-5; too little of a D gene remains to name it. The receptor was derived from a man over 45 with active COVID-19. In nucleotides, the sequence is TGTGCCAGCAGCTTAGGGGCAGAAATTATCCAAGAGACCCAGTACTTC. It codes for CASSLGAEIIQETQYF.